Shown below are 27 T cell receptor beta chains from a single sample sequenced in a study of blood T cell repertoires in COVID-19. The data were produced by immunoSEQ multiplex PCR, yet TCRdb's version contains in-frame clones alone and is incomplete. The sample has about 140,000 clones; roughly 73% are singletons. The sequencing sample was made of peripheral blood. The source is a woman aged 50 to 65 with active or convalescent COVID-19.

The chain couples TRBV7-9 to TRBJ2-5, with 10 nucleotides matching TRBD1. Germline-derived CDR1 and CDR2 are SEHNR and FQNEAQ (reference sequence). The CDR3 is 14 amino acids. Germline trimming cut 6 bases from V and 5 bases from J; bases unmatched to any gene: 6. CDR3: CASRRQGAIETQYF. CDR3 DNA sequence: TGTGCCAGCAGACGACAGGGGGCGATTGAGACCCAGTACTTC.

This rearrangement joins TRBV19 to TRBJ1-6; D is unresolved. Trimming removed 3 bases from V and 4 bases from J, with 7 bases in between. The CDR3 is made up of 14 amino acids. Germline-derived CDR1 and CDR2 are LNHDA and SQIVND (reference sequence). CDR3 DNA sequence: TGTGCCAGTAGTATCGGCGGGTATAATTCACCCCTCCACTTT. This codes for CASSIGGYNSPLHF.

The V and J genes are TRBV7-2 and TRBJ1-1; D is possibly TRBD1 (5 bases). Germline CDR1 SGHTA, CDR2 FQGNSA. The CDR3 loop spans 14 amino acids. The V end was cut by 4 bases, the J end by 4 bases, with 13 bases between. CDR3 in DNA: TGTGCCAGCAGCTACGACAGTTCCACCACTGAAGCTTTCTTT. Its protein product is CASSYDSSTTEAFF.

This clone was recorded a few times. This chain uses TRBV4-3 with TRBJ1-2, with TRBD1 as a possible D gene (6 bases). V gave up 1 base and J gave up 2 bases, with 14 bases separating them. The CDR3 consists of 16 residues. Germline V gene lookup returns CDR1 LGHNA and CDR2 YSLEER. CDR3 in DNA: TGCGCCAGCAGCCAAGGTCTAGGTAGGGGGAACTATGGCTACACCTTC. Its translation: CASSQGLGRGNYGYTF.

This clone was counted between two and nine times. The V gene is TRBV10-3, the J gene TRBJ2-1; 9 bases are shared with TRBD2. The trim removed 10 bases at V and 7 bases at J, leaving 11 bases unmatched. The CDR3 is 14 amino acids. CDR1 is ENHRY and CDR2 is SYGVKD in the germline V gene. CDR3 DNA sequence: TGTGCCACCGGGGTAGCGGGAGTCGGTAATGAGCAGTTCTTC. Its protein product is CATGVAGVGNEQFF.

There are many counts of this clone. The chain has TRBV11-2 and TRBJ2-7; D might be TRBD2 (6 bases). CDR3 size: 13 residues. CDR1 and CDR2 from the germline V gene are SGHAT and FQNNGV. V shed 5 bases and J shed 7 bases, with 15 bases lying between them. In DNA form, the CDR3 reads TGTGCCAGCAGCCCCCGGGGGATGGGGGAGCAGTACTTC. This translates into CASSPRGMGEQYF.

The chain is built from TRBV10-3 and TRBJ2-7; no reliable D call. V shed 10 bases and J shed 0 bases, with 10 bases lying between them. Germline lookup yields CDR1 ENHRY and CDR2 SYGVKD. This CDR3 is built from 12 residues. CDR3 sequence (DNA): TGTGCCACCCAGTCTAGCTCCTACGAGCAGTACTTC. Its protein product is CATQSSSYEQYF.

This clone was counted a few times. This chain joins TRBV5-1 and TRBJ1-1; no clear D. CDR1 and CDR2 from the germline V gene are SGHRS and YFSETQ. This CDR3 comprises 13 residues. Trimming removed 1 base from V and 1 base from J, with 5 bases in between. CDR3 sequence reads: CASSLHSNTEAFF. The CDR3 DNA sequence: TGCGCCAGCAGCTTGCACTCGAACACTGAAGCTTTCTTT. Variable domain in full (rest from reference TRBV5-1 and TRBJ1-1): KAGVTQTPRYLIKTRGQQVTLSCSPISGHRSVSWYQQTPGQGLQFLFEYFSETQRNKGNFPGRFSGRQFSNSRSEMNVSTLELGDSALYLCASSLHSNTEAFFGQGTRLTVV.

This clone has just a few counts. The chain uses TRBV6-5 and TRBJ1-3; no clear D gene. CDR3 length: 14 amino acids. The V gene lost 0 bases and the J gene lost 8 bases, with 11 bases spanning the gap. Germline-derived CDR1 and CDR2 are MNHEY and SVGAGI. The CDR3 is CASSYSALEYTIYF. The CDR3 DNA sequence: TGTGCCAGCAGTTACTCGGCATTGGAGTACACCATATATTTT.

The V and J genes are TRBV11-2 and TRBJ2-7; TRBD1 might be the D (6 bases). Germline V lookup: CDR1 SGHAT, CDR2 FQNNGV. V was clipped by 6 bases and J by 2 bases, with 14 bases between them. This CDR3 contains 14 residues. The CDR3 nucleotides are TGTGCCAGCAGATCGACCCAGGGGACCTACGAGCAGTACTTC. It is translated as CASRSTQGTYEQYF.

This clone was picked up a small number of times. CDR3 nucleotide sequence: TGTGCCAGCAAGCGGAGCGGGACGGGGAATGAGCAGTTCTTC. Residues: CASKRSGTGNEQFF. The chain recombines TRBV6-5 with TRBJ2-1; 7 bases match TRBD2. V lost 7 bases and J lost 7; bases outside the gene matches: 10. From germline, CDR1 is MNHEY and CDR2 SVGAGI. This CDR3 region has 14 residues.

The chain employs TRBV30 and TRBJ1-1; 7 bases line up with TRBD1. Germline V lookup: CDR1 GTSNPN, CDR2 SVGIG (reference sequence). The junction had 4 bases not matched to a gene; V was cut back by 6 bases and J by 0 bases. The CDR3 length is 13 residues. The CDR3 nucleotides are TGTGCCTGCAGACAGGGTGTGAACACTGAAGCTTTCTTT. As protein: CACRQGVNTEAFF.

About this clone itself: This CDR3 is also generated by other DNA sequences in the sample. V usage is TRBV20-1 and J usage is TRBJ2-3; D uncertain. CDR3 length: 11 residues. Germline loops: CDR1 DFQATT, CDR2 SNEGSKA (reference sequence). Trimming cost V 3 bases and J 3 bases, with 4 bases left between them. In DNA form, the CDR3 reads TGCAGTGCTAGCGGGACAGATACGCAGTATTTT. Protein product: CSASGTDTQYF.

V and J are TRBV19 and TRBJ1-1; 8 positions match TRBD1. Germline-derived CDR1 and CDR2 are LNHDA and SQIVND (reference sequence). The CDR3 has 14 amino acids. Trimming removed 5 bases from V and 3 bases from J; junction bases left unmatched: 5. CDR3 sequence reads: CASSPDRGHTEAFF. The DNA for the CDR3 is TGTGCCAGTAGTCCTGACAGGGGACACACTGAAGCTTTCTTT.

This clone was counted only a few times. Other DNA sequences within the sample encode an identical CDR3. The V call is TRBV7-2, the J call TRBJ1-5, with D possibly matching TRBD1 (5 bases). Trimming left V 1 base short and J 2 bases short, with 15 bases between. This CDR3 is built from 17 residues. Germline CDR1 SGHTA, CDR2 FQGNSA. This CDR3 is CASSLVLGGAGNQPQHF. CDR3 coding DNA: TGTGCCAGCAGCTTAGTTTTGGGCGGGGCGGGCAATCAGCCCCAGCATTTT.

This rearrangement joins TRBV2 to TRBJ2-1, with 7 bases matching TRBD1. The CDR3 is made up of 15 amino acids. Per germline, CDR1 SNHLY and CDR2 FYNNEI. V was pared by 5 bases and J by 1 base, with 5 bases of the junction left unmatched. The CDR3 coding sequence is TGTGCCAGCAGTATACAGGGGAGATCCTACAATGAGCAGTTCTTC. As protein: CASSIQGRSYNEQFF.

The chain couples TRBV7-2 to TRBJ2-5; TRBD2 matches 7 bases. The V segment lost 4 bases and the J segment 0 bases; nucleotides outside the gene matches: 11. The CDR3 is 17 residues long. Germline CDR1 and CDR2: SGHTA and FQGNSA. Written as DNA, the CDR3 is TGTGCCAGCAGCTCCAAAGCGGGGCCTAAGTACCAAGAGACCCAGTACTTC. It translates to CASSSKAGPKYQETQYF.

The chain's CDR3 is CASSLKSETEAFF. Written as DNA, the CDR3 is TGTGCCAGCAGCTTAAAGTCTGAGACAGAAGCTTTCTTT. This sequence joins TRBV7-9 and TRBJ1-1; no clear D gene. The CDR3 covers 13 residues. CDR1 SEHNR and CDR2 FQNEAQ come from the germline V gene (reference sequence). V lost 2 bases and J 8 bases, leaving 12 bases between the germline ends.

The rearrangement uses TRBV25-1 and TRBJ2-4; no clear D gene. Germline loops: CDR1 MGHDK, CDR2 SYGVNS. This CDR3 is built from 14 residues. The germline V and J ends were trimmed by 1 base and 2 bases, with 6 bases remaining between them. CDR3 coding DNA: TGTGCCAGCAGTGAATTTTCATCCAAAAACATTCAGTACTTC. This gives the protein CASSEFSSKNIQYF.

V usage is TRBV15 and J usage is TRBJ2-3; 8 positions agree with TRBD1. The J segment lost 1 base and the V segment lost 0 bases, leaving 6 bases of the junction unmatched. The CDR3 is made up of 17 amino acids. Germline V gives CDR1 LNHNV, CDR2 YYDKDF (reference sequence). The DNA of the CDR3 is TGTGCCACCAGCAGAGATTACGGGACAGGAGGCACAGATACGCAGTATTTT. Residues: CATSRDYGTGGTDTQYF.

The chain has TRBV4-2 and TRBJ2-3; 8 bases are shared with TRBD1. Looked up from germline, CDR1 is LGHNA and CDR2 is YNFKEQ. The CDR3 sequence is 15 residues long. J gave up 3 bases and V 4 bases, and 6 bases lay outside the gene matches. Here the CDR3 DNA reads TGTGCCAGCAGCCGGATACAGGGGGAAACAGATACGCAGTATTTT. It translates to CASSRIQGETDTQYF.

The chain uses TRBV6-1 and TRBJ1-2; D might be TRBD1 (5 bases). The ends were cut back, 1 base at V and 5 bases at J, with 11 bases in the middle. CDR3 length: 14 amino acids. Germline V gene sequence: CDR1 MNHNS, CDR2 SASEGT. The CDR3 DNA is TGTGCCAGCAGTGAAGGCGGGGGGAGGTATGGCTACACCTTC. Translation: CASSEGGGRYGYTF.

The table lists this clone with a few counts. CDR3 sequence reads: CASSLSSYEQYF. As DNA, the CDR3 is TGTGCCAGCAGCCTTAGCTCCTACGAGCAGTACTTC. The chain carries TRBV6-2 or TRBV6-3 and TRBJ2-7; D remains ambiguous. Looked up from germline, CDR1 is MNHEY and CDR2 is SVGEGT. The V end lost 6 bases, the J end lost 0 bases, and 6 bases lay between the germline ends. The CDR3 sequence is 12 residues long.

This chain links TRBV4-3 with TRBJ2-4; D is possibly TRBD1 (6 bases). The CDR3 length is 14 residues. The germline V and J ends were trimmed by 3 bases and 6 bases, with 12 bases remaining between them. Germline-derived CDR1 and CDR2 are LGHNA and YSLEER. The CDR3 bases are TGCGCCAGCAGCCAGACCGACAGGCTAAACATTCAGTACTTC. Translating gives CASSQTDRLNIQYF.

J is TRBJ1-2 and V is TRBV19; weak D call: TRBD1 (6 bases). Germline-derived CDR1 and CDR2 are LNHDA and SQIVND (reference sequence). Trimming removed 9 bases from V and 6 bases from J, with 17 bases in between. The CDR3 consists of 13 residues. Written as DNA, the CDR3 is TGTGCCAGCCTAAAGGGGGGGGCCCATGGCTACACCTTC. Protein product: CASLKGGAHGYTF.

J is TRBJ1-5 and V is TRBV30, with 9 bases matching TRBD1. CDR3 length: 13 amino acids. The junction had 5 bases not matched to a gene; V was cut back by 5 bases and J by 6 bases. Germline V CDR1 and CDR2: GTSNPN, SVGIG (reference sequence). The CDR3 here is CAWDRGASQPQHF. CDR3 in DNA: TGTGCCTGGGACAGGGGGGCGAGTCAGCCCCAGCATTTT.

The chain couples TRBV12-3 or TRBV12-4 to TRBJ2-2; D gene uncertain. The V and J ends lost 3 bases and 3 bases respectively, with 2 bases between them. CDR3 length: 12 residues. CDR3: CASSFDTGELFF. In nucleotides, the CDR3 is TGTGCCAGCAGTTTCGACACCGGGGAGCTGTTTTTT.